Following are 29 T cell receptor beta chains from one sample sequenced in a study of tumor-infiltrating lymphocytes in primary liver carcinoma (dated 2017 in TCRdb). Total RNA and DNA were co-extracted without cell sorting from around 20-30 mg of bulk tissue using the AllPrep DNA/RNA mini kit. Sequencing was carried out with an Illumina HiSeq 2500. Starting from approximately 0.5 ug total RNA, TCRbeta-specific cDNA was produced by reverse transcription with a constant-region primer and ProtoScript II reverse transcriptase. Three nested multiplex PCR rounds, following a slightly modified ARM-PCR procedure, were used to build the TCRbeta libraries. Multiplex TRBV1-TRBV30 forward primers and a Cbeta reverse primer were used in the first two PCR rounds, each of which was run for 9 to 11 cycles. TCRdb reran the public reads through fastp at Q25 and MiXCR, keeping productive beta chains. Merged by CDR3 protein, the rows form single entries marked with the most common genes and DNA. The sample table shows roughly 120,000 distinct CDR3 sequences, and around 62% are seen once. The ten largest clonotypes hold around 9% of the sample.

Sequencing was performed on liver tumor tissue from sampling region 1. The sample's cell subset or site label, in plain terms: tumor region T1, superior pole. The receptors stem from a woman aged 55-70 years with primary liver carcinoma and hepatitis B virus infection.

A few counts support this clonotype. This could be a read error, since a much larger clone is one nucleotide away. V usage is TRBV28 and J usage is TRBJ1-6; 7 nucleotides line up with TRBD1. The CDR3 has 14 residues. Per germline, CDR1 MDHEN and CDR2 SYDVKM. CDR3 sequence reads: CVSSHGQENSPLHF. The CDR3 coding sequence is TGTGTCAGCAGTCATGGACAGGAGAATTCACCCCTCCACTTT. The full variable domain, with the rest looked up from reference TRBV28 and TRBJ1-6, is DVKVTQSSRYLVKRTGEKVFLECVQDMDHENMFWYRQDPGLGLRLIYFSYDVKMKEKGDIPEGYSVSREKKERFSLILESASTNQTSMYLCVSSHGQENSPLHFGNGTRLTVT.

About this clonotype: A much larger clonotype is one base distant, so this may be a read error. The V call is TRBV29-1, the J call TRBJ2-3, with D possibly matching TRBD2 (6 bases). Germline V CDR1 and CDR2: SQVTM, ANQGSEA. The V gene lost 8 bases and the J gene lost 0 bases, with 15 bases spanning the gap. CDR3 size: 14 residues. CDR3: CSLVAAISTDTQYF. The CDR3 DNA is TGCAGCCTTGTAGCGGCGATTAGCACAGATACGCAGTATTTT.

This clonotype showed up just a few times. A much larger clone differs by one base, so this may be a read error. The chain couples TRBV2 to TRBJ1-5; TRBD1 agrees at 9 bases. The CDR3 covers 16 residues. Germline assignment: CDR1 SNHLY and CDR2 FYNNEI. Unmatched junction bases numbered 7, after V lost 5 bases and J lost 2 bases. The CDR3 sequence: CASSRTGGAGNQPQHF. CDR3 nucleotides: TGTGCCAGCAGTAGAACAGGGGGCGCGGGCAATCAGCCCCAGCATTTT.

On this clonotype: The junction departs from germline at one end; a sequencing error may be responsible. The chain recombines TRBV12-3 or TRBV12-4 with TRBJ1-4; possibly TRBD1 for D (5 bases). The CDR3 contains 14 residues. CDR3 loop: CTSSLKQGGEKLFF. The CDR3 DNA sequence: TGTACCAGCAGTTTAAAGCAGGGAGGGGAAAAACTGTTTTTT.

Comment on this clonotype: A much larger clonotype is one base distant, so this may be a read error. The chain has TRBV12-3 or TRBV12-4 and TRBJ1-4; D remains ambiguous. V lost 11 bases, J lost 0 bases, and 7 bases lay in between. The CDR3 has 12 amino acids. The CDR3 protein is CAVTSTNEKLFF. For the CDR3, the DNA is TGTGCCGTTACTTCAACTAATGAAAAACTGTTTTTT.

Worth noting for this clonotype: This may be a read error: a much more frequent sequence differs by one nucleotide. The chain joins TRBV29-1 to TRBJ1-2; TRBD1 matches at 7 bases. CDR3 length: 12 amino acids. Germline V gene data show CDR1 as SQVTM and CDR2 as ANQGSEA. CDR3 protein: CGVSTGPYGYTF. The CDR3 bases are TGCGGCGTCTCGACAGGGCCCTATGGCTACACCTTC.

This clonotype was recorded at least ten times. V gene TRBV6-1 combines with J gene TRBJ2-4; the D is unclear. Germline CDR1 is MNHNS and CDR2 is SASEGT. V was shortened by 10 bases and J by 3 bases, with 22 bases between the two germline ends. This CDR3 region has 16 residues. The CDR3 coding sequence is TGTGCCATACCCCGGAGCGACCAACAAGGCAAAAACATTCAGTACTTC. The encoded protein is CAIPRSDQQGKNIQYF.

V and J are TRBV5-4 and TRBJ2-1; D is ambiguous. V lost 0 bases and J 10 bases, leaving 5 bases between the germline ends. CDR3 length: 11 residues. In germline, CDR1 is SGHNT, CDR2 YYREEE (reference sequence). CDR3 loop: CASSLVREQFF. CDR3 bases: TGTGCCAGCAGCTTGGTACGGGAGCAGTTCTTC.

The chain employs TRBV7-9 and TRBJ2-2, with TRBD2 matching 7 bases. This CDR3 has 15 amino acids. CDR1 is SEHNR and CDR2 is FQNEAQ in the germline V gene (reference sequence). J was trimmed by 5 bases and V by 6 bases; bases with no gene match: 9. The CDR3 region has the DNA TGTGCCAGCAGAAGGCTAGTGGGAGGGACCGGGGAGCTGTTTTTT. It encodes CASRRLVGGTGELFF.

This clonotype was seen a handful of times. A much larger clone sits a single nucleotide away, making a read error possible. Because it lacks the conserved phenylalanine or tryptophan at the end, this CDR3 is likely a read error. This chain joins TRBV29-1 and TRBJ2-7, with TRBD1 matching 9 bases. The CDR3 consists of 15 residues. V shed 8 bases, J shed 3 bases, and the junction held 14 bases outside the gene matches. Germline lookup yields CDR1 SQVTM and CDR2 ANQGSEA. CDR3 nucleotides: TGCAGCCTCCGACGGACAGGGGCTTCTGGCTACGAGCAGTACCTC. It codes for CSLRRTGASGYEQYL.

Of note for this clonotype: This is likely a read error, given that the CDR3 carries no conserved phenylalanine or tryptophan at its end. The DNA is left out, because the CDR3 cannot be placed on it with certainty; the CDR3 is given as TCRdb lists it. V and J are TRBV11-2 and TRBJ1-6. In germline, CDR1 is SGHAT, CDR2 FQNNGV. The CDR3 sequence runs 15 residues, both termini included. The CDR3 region is CASGLDPGRNSPLHY.

Comment on this clonotype: With a much larger clone just one base away, this may be a read error. This chain uses TRBV29-1 with TRBJ2-1; TRBD2 agrees at 12 bases. CDR3 size: 14 residues. The V and J ends lost 3 bases and 6 bases, in that order; junction bases with no gene match: 3. The germline V gene encodes CDR1 SQVTM and CDR2 ANQGSEA. The CDR3 sequence: CSVDLTSGSNEQFF. DNA of the CDR3: TGCAGCGTTGATTTGACTAGCGGGAGCAATGAGCAGTTCTTC.

Turning to this clonotype: It may be a read error: a sequence one base away is much more abundant. This chain joins TRBV12-3 or TRBV12-4 and TRBJ2-5, with TRBD1 matching 7 bases. This CDR3 is built from 13 residues. CDR3 sequence reads: CASAGGHYETHYF. The DNA for the CDR3 is TGTGCCAGTGCAGGGGGACATTACGAGACCCACTACTTC.

The V and J genes are TRBV11-1 and TRBJ2-5; TRBD1 is a possible D gene (6 bases). Germline CDR1 and CDR2: SGHAT and FQDESV (reference sequence). CDR3 length equals 15 residues. This CDR3 reads CFSSRGFRGQETQYF. The CDR3 nucleotides read TGTTTCAGCAGCAGGGGTTTCCGGGGCCAAGAGACCCAGTACTTC.

To note about this clonotype: At one end, the junction sequence differs from germline, possibly due to a read error. The chain carries TRBV28 and TRBJ1-6; 7 bases match TRBD1. CDR1 is MDHEN, CDR2 SYDVKM, per germline. The CDR3 has 14 residues. This CDR3 reads CASRFGDRDSPLYF. CDR3 coding DNA: TGTGCCAGCAGATTCGGGGACAGAGATTCACCCCTCTACTTT.

This clonotype was observed many times. The rearrangement uses TRBV7-9 and TRBJ2-1, with 9 bases lining up with TRBD1. The CDR3 length is 17 residues. Germline CDR1 reads SEHNR; CDR2 reads FQNEAQ (reference sequence). With V trimmed by 5 bases and J by 3 bases, 11 bases remained unmatched. CDR3 DNA: TGTGCCAGCAGCGCCCCTGGAACAGGGGGCTTCTACAATGAGCAGTTCTTC. Protein sequence: CASSAPGTGGFYNEQFF.

Regarding this clonotype: A junction end diverges from the germline sequence, so it may reflect a read error. This CDR3 reads CSVEELEGAGYNDQFF. The CDR3 DNA follows: TGCAGCGTTGAAGAGTTGGAAGGGGCGGGCTACAATGACCAGTTCTTC. This rearrangement joins TRBV29-1 to TRBJ2-1; either TRBD1 or TRBD2 may supply D (5 bases each). Germline-derived CDR1 and CDR2 are SQVTM and ANQGSEA. The length of the CDR3 is 16 residues.

This clonotype has ten or more counts. The chain combines TRBV5-4 with TRBJ2-3; possible D gene TRBD2, 6 bases. Germline-derived CDR1 and CDR2 are SGHNT and YYREEE (reference sequence). V shed 2 bases and J shed 3 bases, with 13 bases lying between them. This CDR3 has 15 amino acids. This CDR3 is CASSLGPAGTDTQYF. In DNA, the CDR3 is TGTGCCAGCAGCTTAGGACCCGCGGGGACAGATACGCAGTATTTT.

A single count supports this clonotype. One junction end disagrees with the germline gene, perhaps due to a read error. The rearrangement uses TRBV11-3 and TRBJ2-1; 7 nucleotides match TRBD1. The CDR3 spans 15 residues. CDR1 and CDR2 (germline): SGHNT, YENEEA. The CDR3 coding sequence is TGTGCCAACAGCCCCCAAGGACAAGGGGGCGATGAGCAGTTCTTC. It encodes CANSPQGQGGDEQFF.

The gene calls are TRBV28 and TRBJ1-5, with 8 bases that match TRBD1. This CDR3 has 16 residues. V shed 8 bases, J shed 11 bases, and the junction held 20 bases outside the gene matches. Germline loops: CDR1 MDHEN, CDR2 SYDVKM. The CDR3 coding sequence is TGTGCCAGCTTCGGTAATGGGGACAGGTGGCGTCGGGCCCAGCATTTT. This sequence encodes CASFGNGDRWRRAQHF.

The rearrangement joins TRBV11-2 to TRBJ1-1; 9 positions agree with TRBD1. J was trimmed by 14 bases and V by 5 bases; bases with no gene match: 12. The germline gives CDR1 SGHAT, CDR2 FQNNGV. The CDR3 length is 13 residues. This CDR3 reads CASSLGGDRDPFF. The CDR3, as DNA: TGTGCCAGCAGCCTAGGGGGGGACAGGGACCCGTTCTTT.

The chain is built from TRBV11-2 and TRBJ2-7; 7 nucleotides align to TRBD1. The V segment lost 7 bases and the J segment 10 bases; nucleotides outside the gene matches: 10. This CDR3 is built from 12 residues. Looked up from germline, CDR1 is SGHAT and CDR2 is FQNNGV. CDR3 nucleotides: TGTGCCAGCACCTTGGCCCGGGACAGTCAGTACTTC. Encoded protein: CASTLARDSQYF.

The chain employs TRBV6-1 and TRBJ2-5, with unresolved D. The CDR3 extends over 16 amino acids. Germline V gives CDR1 MNHNS, CDR2 SASEGT. V lost 3 bases to trimming and J lost 0 bases, with 14 bases between them. The DNA of the CDR3 is TGTGCCAGCAGTGACCCGACTGAGGTTTACCAAGAGACCCAGTACTTC. It translates to CASSDPTEVYQETQYF.

As for this clonotype: One end of the junction is discordant with germline, which a read error may explain. V is TRBV29-1 and J is TRBJ2-7; D could derive from TRBD1 or TRBD2 (5 bases each). The CDR3 length is 14 residues. Germline lookup yields CDR1 SQVTM and CDR2 ANQGSEA. CDR3 in amino acids: CGVVRGTNSYEQYF. The CDR3, as DNA: TGCGGCGTTGTGAGGGGTACCAATTCCTACGAGCAGTACTTC.

This clonotype appeared once. Given a much more abundant clone one base away, this may be a read error. The V call is TRBV12-3 or TRBV12-4, the J call TRBJ2-4; TRBD1 aligns across 9 bases. The CDR3 is made up of 19 amino acids. Losses at the gene ends were 5 bases for V and 0 bases for J; bases not matched to a gene: 14. CDR3 bases: TGTGCCAGCAGTCCTCGTATAGGGACAGGGATAATAGCCAAAAACATTCAGTACTTC. Translating gives CASSPRIGTGIIAKNIQYF.

Comments on this clonotype: Relative to the germline gene, one junction end is altered; a read error may explain this. DNA for the CDR3: TGTGCCAACAGACAGGGGGCTCGGGGAGAGCAGCCCCAGCGTTTT. Translating gives CANRQGARGEQPQRF. The chain combines TRBV6-6 with TRBJ1-5; 10 bases fit TRBD1. Per germline, CDR1 MNHNY and CDR2 SVGAGI (reference sequence). The CDR3 covers 15 residues.

Note on this clonotype: One end of the junction fails to match germline, which may point to a read error. The J gene is TRBJ2-2, the V gene TRBV12-3 or TRBV12-4, with D perhaps matching TRBD2 (5 bases). CDR3 size: 16 residues. Here the CDR3 reads CASSLIGVGNTGELVF. CDR3 bases: TGTGCCAGCAGTTTGATCGGAGTAGGGAACACCGGGGAGCTGGTTTTT.

In this sample, this clonotype turned up many times. This sequence joins TRBV6-6 and TRBJ1-5; D gene unclear. The germline V and J ends were trimmed by 3 bases and 2 bases, with 5 bases remaining between them. In germline, CDR1 is MNHNY, CDR2 SVGAGI (reference sequence). The CDR3 extends over 13 amino acids. This CDR3 is CASSYEGNQPQHF. CDR3 coding DNA: TGTGCCAGCAGTTATGAAGGCAATCAGCCCCAGCATTTT.

Note on this clonotype: A junction end diverges from the germline sequence, so it may reflect a read error. The chain uses TRBV11-3 and TRBJ1-1; D is unresolved. The CDR3 runs 13 residues. The germline gives CDR1 SGHNT, CDR2 YENEEA. The CDR3 sequence is CASSRSMATEAFF. The CDR3 nucleotides are TGTGCGAGCAGCCGTTCAATGGCCACTGAAGCTTTCTTT.